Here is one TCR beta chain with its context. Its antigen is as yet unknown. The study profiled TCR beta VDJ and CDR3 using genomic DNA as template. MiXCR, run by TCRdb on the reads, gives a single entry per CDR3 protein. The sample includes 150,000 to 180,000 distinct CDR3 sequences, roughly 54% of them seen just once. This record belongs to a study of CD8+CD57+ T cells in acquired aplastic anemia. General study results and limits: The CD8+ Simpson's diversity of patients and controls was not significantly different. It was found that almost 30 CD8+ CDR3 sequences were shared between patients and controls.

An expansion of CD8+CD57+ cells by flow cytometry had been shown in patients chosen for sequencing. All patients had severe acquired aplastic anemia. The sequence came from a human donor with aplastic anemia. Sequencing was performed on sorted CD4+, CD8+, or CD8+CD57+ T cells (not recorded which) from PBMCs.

The CDR3 sequence is CASSGPADTDTQYF. The CDR3 DNA is TGTGCCAGTAGCGGTCCCGCCGACACAGATACGCAGTATTTT. This sequence joins TRBV19 and TRBJ2-3, with D hard to call. CDR1 is LNHDA and CDR2 is SQIVND in the germline V gene (reference sequence). The V and J ends lost 6 bases and 2 bases respectively, with 12 bases between them. The CDR3 totals 14 residues.